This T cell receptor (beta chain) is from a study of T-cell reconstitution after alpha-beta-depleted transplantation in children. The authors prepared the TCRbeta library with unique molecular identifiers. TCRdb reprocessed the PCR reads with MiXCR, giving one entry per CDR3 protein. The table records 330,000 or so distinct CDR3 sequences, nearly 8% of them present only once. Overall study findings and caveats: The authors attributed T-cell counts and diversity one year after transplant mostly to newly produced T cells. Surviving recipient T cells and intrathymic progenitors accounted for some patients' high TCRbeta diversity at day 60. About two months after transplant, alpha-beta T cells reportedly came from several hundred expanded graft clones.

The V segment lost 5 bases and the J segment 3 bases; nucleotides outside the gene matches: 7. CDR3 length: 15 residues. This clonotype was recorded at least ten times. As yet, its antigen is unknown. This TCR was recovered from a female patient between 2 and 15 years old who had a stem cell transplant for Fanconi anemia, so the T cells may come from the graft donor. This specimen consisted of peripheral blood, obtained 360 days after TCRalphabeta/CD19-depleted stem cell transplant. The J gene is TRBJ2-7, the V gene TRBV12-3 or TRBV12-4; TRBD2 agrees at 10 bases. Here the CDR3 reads CASSPSGGAVYEQYF. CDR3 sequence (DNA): TGTGCCAGCAGTCCGAGCGGGGGGGCCGTCTACGAGCAGTACTTC.